The 20 T cell receptor beta chains reported below all come from one sample, sequenced in a study of blood T cell repertoires in COVID-19. The repertoire was sequenced with immunoSEQ multiplex PCR; TCRdb's copy has only in-frame clones and lacks some. In the table there are roughly 140,000 clones, 60% to 85% of which are singletons. Sequencing input: peripheral blood. All receptors derive from a woman aged 55-69 years with acute or convalescent COVID-19.

The CDR3 nucleotides read TGTGCCAGCAGTTCTACGGTTCTTTACGAGCAGTACTTC. Translated: CASSSTVLYEQYF. The chain is built from TRBV27 and TRBJ2-7; no clear D. From germline, CDR1 is MNHEY and CDR2 SMNVEV (reference sequence). V was clipped by 4 bases and J by 4 bases, with 11 bases between them. The CDR3 contains 13 residues.

The V call is TRBV19, the J call TRBJ2-3, with a possible D match to TRBD2 (7 bases). The V and J ends lost 6 bases and 0 bases respectively, with 13 bases between them. Germline V lookup: CDR1 LNHDA, CDR2 SQIVND (reference sequence). CDR3 length equals 15 residues. The CDR3 bases are TGTGCCAGTAGAAGGGGGAGGGAAAGCACAGATACGCAGTATTTT. This codes for CASRRGRESTDTQYF.

This chain uses TRBV7-9 with TRBJ2-3; 7 nucleotides match TRBD1. The V and J ends lost 3 bases and 2 bases, in that order; junction bases with no gene match: 8. The CDR3 covers 16 residues. Germline V gene lookup returns CDR1 SEHNR and CDR2 FQNEAQ (reference sequence). The CDR3 loop is CASSLGDREYTDTQYF. The CDR3 DNA follows: TGTGCCAGCAGCTTGGGAGACAGGGAATACACAGATACGCAGTATTTT.

This rearrangement joins TRBV10-3 to TRBJ1-6; no reliable D call. Germline V gene lookup returns CDR1 ENHRY and CDR2 SYGVKD. This CDR3 is built from 17 residues. Trimming pared 2 bases from V and 0 bases from J, leaving 11 bases between. CDR3 nucleotide sequence: TGTGCCATCAGTGAGCTTGCGAAGAGCTCCTATAATTCACCCCTCCACTTT. Amino acid sequence: CAISELAKSSYNSPLHF.

The chain carries TRBV28 and TRBJ2-5; TRBD2 matches 10 bases. The junction had 12 bases not matched to a gene; V was cut back by 3 bases and J by 5 bases. Germline lookup yields CDR1 MDHEN and CDR2 SYDVKM. The length of the CDR3 is 17 residues. Here the CDR3 reads CASSFRLAGVAGETQYF. CDR3 DNA sequence: TGTGCCAGCAGTTTTCGTCTAGCGGGAGTGGCCGGGGAGACCCAGTACTTC. The whole variable domain, remainder taken from reference TRBV28 and TRBJ2-5, is DVKVTQSSRYLVKRTGEKVFLECVQDMDHENMFWYRQDPGLGLRLIYFSYDVKMKEKGDIPEGYSVSREKKERFSLILESASTNQTSMYLCASSFRLAGVAGETQYFGPGTRLLVL.

V is TRBV2 and J is TRBJ2-7; 13 nucleotides match TRBD2. The junction had 14 bases not matched to a gene; V was cut back by 6 bases and J by 3 bases. This CDR3 has 18 amino acids. Per germline, CDR1 SNHLY and CDR2 FYNNEI. CDR3 sequence reads: CASSLEGPGLAGVYEQYF. CDR3 coding DNA: TGTGCCAGCAGCCTCGAAGGGCCCGGACTAGCGGGAGTCTACGAGCAGTACTTC. The variable domain in full, with the rest retrieved from reference TRBV2 and TRBJ2-7, is EPEVTQTPSHQVTQMGQEVILRCVPISNHLYFYWYRQILGQKVEFLVSFYNNEISEKSEIFDDQFSVERPDGSNFTLKIRSTKLEDSAMYFCASSLEGPGLAGVYEQYFGPGTRLTVT.

A few counts support this clone. The chain couples TRBV2 to TRBJ2-7; 8 bases line up with TRBD1. The CDR3 consists of 14 residues. Germline trimming cut 6 bases from V and 2 bases from J; bases unmatched to any gene: 6. Germline V lookup: CDR1 SNHLY, CDR2 FYNNEI. CDR3 loop: CASSGQGNTYEQYF. The CDR3 DNA follows: TGTGCCAGCAGCGGACAGGGAAATACCTACGAGCAGTACTTC. Using reference TRBV2 and TRBJ2-7 for the parts outside the CDR3, the full variable domain is EPEVTQTPSHQVTQMGQEVILRCVPISNHLYFYWYRQILGQKVEFLVSFYNNEISEKSEIFDDQFSVERPDGSNFTLKIRSTKLEDSAMYFCASSGQGNTYEQYFGPGTRLTVT.

The chain employs TRBV18 and TRBJ1-1, with 8 positions matching TRBD1. The CDR3 is made up of 15 amino acids. Germline lookup yields CDR1 KGHSH and CDR2 LQKENI. Trimming cost V 3 bases and J 0 bases; bases outside gene matches: 3. The CDR3 DNA reads as TGTGCCAGCTCACCGGGGACAGGTGTGAACACTGAAGCTTTCTTT. Protein sequence: CASSPGTGVNTEAFF.

This chain uses TRBV6-6 with TRBJ2-1, with D unclear. V dropped 5 bases and J dropped 1 base, with 15 bases sitting between them. There are 16 residues in the CDR3. Germline loops: CDR1 MNHNY, CDR2 SVGAGI (reference sequence). The CDR3 protein is CASSPYVLDSYNEQFF. CDR3 coding DNA: TGTGCCAGCAGTCCCTATGTTTTAGATTCCTACAATGAGCAGTTCTTC.

The gene calls are TRBV30 and TRBJ2-7, with 7 nucleotides matching TRBD2. Germline loops: CDR1 GTSNPN, CDR2 SVGIG (reference sequence). The CDR3 has 14 residues. The V segment lost 0 bases and the J segment 9 bases; nucleotides outside the gene matches: 11. CDR3 coding DNA: TGTGCCTGGAGTGTACGGAGCGGGGCTGGGGGGCAGTACTTC. Encoded protein: CAWSVRSGAGGQYF.

The V and J genes are TRBV28 and TRBJ2-1; D uncertain. V was clipped by 6 bases and J by 2 bases, with 5 bases between them. The CDR3 has 12 amino acids. Germline-derived CDR1 and CDR2 are MDHEN and SYDVKM. The CDR3: CASRQTYNEQFF. For the CDR3, the DNA is TGTGCCAGCAGACAAACCTACAATGAGCAGTTCTTC.

V and J are TRBV2 and TRBJ2-7, with D tentatively TRBD2 (5 bases). The CDR3 length is 12 residues. From germline, CDR1 is SNHLY and CDR2 FYNNEI. Deletions cut 8 bases from V and 6 bases from J, with 14 bases between. CDR3 region: CASLGNTGEQYF. In nucleotides, the CDR3 is TGTGCCAGCCTCGGGAACACGGGCGAGCAGTACTTC.

The chain couples TRBV2 to TRBJ2-3; possible D gene TRBD1, 6 bases. V lost 6 bases to trimming and J lost 2 bases, with 15 bases between them. The CDR3 has 15 residues. CDR1 and CDR2 from the germline V gene are SNHLY and FYNNEI. CDR3 sequence: CASRDSYTLTDTQYF. CDR3 sequence (DNA): TGTGCCAGCAGGGACAGCTATACCCTCACAGATACGCAGTATTTT.

This chain joins TRBV4-2 and TRBJ2-4; tentatively, D is TRBD1 (6 bases). The V gene's germline CDR1 is LGHNA and CDR2 YNFKEQ. The germline V and J ends were trimmed by 0 bases and 1 base, with 13 bases remaining between them. The CDR3 length is 17 residues. The CDR3 coding sequence is TGTGCCAGCAGCCAAGATCCCGGACAGTACGCCAAAAACATTCAGTACTTC. It codes for CASSQDPGQYAKNIQYF.

This clone is a singleton in its sample. This chain joins TRBV11-3 and TRBJ2-1; 10 bases line up with TRBD1. CDR3 length: 15 residues. V was clipped by 5 bases and J by 6 bases; unmatched bases: 7. Germline V gene sequence: CDR1 SGHNT, CDR2 YENEEA. The CDR3 sequence: CASSPGTGALNEQFF. DNA for the CDR3: TGTGCCAGCAGCCCCGGGACAGGGGCACTCAATGAGCAGTTCTTC.

This chain uses TRBV7-2 with TRBJ2-5; 11 bases are shared with TRBD2. J lost 4 bases, V lost 4 bases, and 5 bases had no gene match. The germline CDR1 and CDR2 sequences are SGHTA and FQGNSA. CDR3 length: 15 amino acids. CDR3 residues: CASSSRGTSGETQYF. The CDR3 DNA sequence: TGTGCCAGCAGCTCCCGAGGGACTAGCGGAGAGACCCAGTACTTC.

The chain employs TRBV6-6 and TRBJ2-7, with 10 bases lining up with TRBD2. Per germline, CDR1 MNHNY and CDR2 SVGAGI (reference sequence). This CDR3 is built from 18 residues. After removal of 5 bases from V and 0 bases from J, the junction contained 13 bases not matched to a gene. In DNA, the CDR3 is TGTGCCAGCAGTCGTGCGCGGACTAGCGGAGGGAGCTCCTACGAGCAGTACTTC. Protein product: CASSRARTSGGSSYEQYF.

The chain combines TRBV23-1 with TRBJ2-7; TRBD1 might be the D (5 bases). TRBV23-1 is filed as an ORF, its function uncertain. Trimming stripped 0 bases from V and 3 bases from J, with 18 bases between. The CDR3 contains 17 residues. The CDR3 reads CASSQSQGGVGNYEQYF. Here the CDR3 DNA reads TGCGCCAGCAGTCAATCCCAGGGCGGAGTGGGGAACTACGAGCAGTACTTC.

The chain uses TRBV7-8 and TRBJ1-1; 7 positions match TRBD1. The germline V gene encodes CDR1 SGHVS and CDR2 FQNEAQ. This CDR3 is built from 15 residues. V dropped 5 bases and J dropped 2; count of bases not matched to a gene: 8. The CDR3 DNA reads TGTGCCAGCAGCCCGGGGACAGTCGGAAACACTGAAGCTTTCTTT. This translates into CASSPGTVGNTEAFF. The full variable domain, completed using reference TRBV7-8 and TRBJ1-1, is GAGVSQSPRYKVAKRGQDVALRCDPISGHVSLFWYQQALGQGPEFLTYFQNEAQLDKSGLPSDRFFAERPEGSVSTLKIQRTQQEDSAVYLCASSPGTVGNTEAFFGQGTRLTVV.

The chain recombines TRBV29-1 with TRBJ1-1, with D maybe TRBD1 (6 bases). Germline V CDR1 and CDR2: SQVTM, ANQGSEA. This CDR3 contains 14 residues. V was pared by 7 bases and J by 1 base, with 16 bases between. The CDR3 here is CSAWNGDKNTEAFF. The CDR3 DNA follows: TGCAGCGCTTGGAATGGGGACAAGAACACTGAAGCTTTCTTT. Filled out from reference TRBV29-1 and TRBJ1-1, the complete variable domain reads SAVISQKPSRDICQRGTSLTIQCQVDSQVTMMFWYRQQPGQSLTLIATANQGSEATYESGFVIDKFPISRPNLTFSTLTVSNMSPEDSSIYLCSAWNGDKNTEAFFGQGTRLTVV.